This T cell receptor (beta chain) is from a study of identifying expanded T cells in peripheral blood (dated by TCRdb to the late 2010s). At the level of the whole study: Technical replicates were generated by sequencing separate aliquots of the same genomic DNA pool, with four replicates compared pairwise.

TCRbeta CDR3 regions were profiled with the immunoSEQ Assay using bias-controlled multiplex PCR amplification of genomic DNA. The paper's data handling went like this. To quantify the absolute abundance of each unique TCRbeta CDR3 region, the sequences were collapsed and filtered. Differential abundance was tested with two models: a binomial (Fisher-equivalent) model and a beta-binomial model that adds time-dependent variance fitted from healthy donors. Clones with fewer than 5 combined templates were removed, and differential abundance was called for clones with a Benjamini-Hochberg FDR below 0.01. Using the form v = (b*log(k)+a)^2, the beta-binomial variance was modeled as a function of the total template count across the two samples. TCRdb retrieved this table from immuneACCESS and kept in-frame rearrangements only. Not all clones are present; in checked studies, unresolved V genes account for under half, and no reason is known for the remainder. V, J and clone size were drawn from that table, and D and trimming were deduced from the DNA. A total of approximately 110,000 clones appear in this sample, around 89% of them only once. The leading ten clones occupy about a sixth of the sample.

Comments on this clone: Its antigen remains unidentified. Relative to the germline gene, one junction end is altered; a read error may explain this.

General study outcomes and caveats: About 1.1 differentially abundant clones were flagged by the binomial model between technical replicates, whereas about 15 and 18 were flagged over approximately two weeks and four weeks, respectively. The authors expected biological variance in healthy repertoires might increase further over much longer intervals such as months to years. For all healthy donors, the variance in clone template counts between two-week samples rose significantly as total template count increased. Across all healthy-donor time intervals, the beta-binomial model significantly lowered both the number of clones called differentially abundant and the false-positive rate.

No immune events such as infections were documented for the healthy donors during the collection period. Time-dependent variance in a beta-binomial model of T-cell clone differential abundance was calibrated using healthy-donor blood repertoires as a training cohort. The training cohort comprised roughly ten healthy donors, 3 female and 7 male. Donor ages ranged from about 25 to 70 years, with an average of roughly 47 years. Obtained from a commercial supplier, whole blood was collected from each healthy donor at three time points set around two weeks apart. For immunosequencing, genomic DNA was extracted from whole blood that had not been sorted. Based on the germline V gene, the CDR1 and CDR2 sequences are SGHAT and FQNNGV. The CDR3 has 8 amino acids, counting the end cysteine and tryptophan. Here the CDR3 DNA is all that survives: 24 bases in frame from base 1.

Here the chain combines TRBV11-2 and TRBJ1-1, with no confidently assigned D gene. The sequencing sample was made of blood. This receptor was identified in a person aged 18-69 years in good health. The CDR3 has the sequence CASSWKGW. The nucleotides read TGTGCCAGCAGCTGGAAAGGGTGG.